This T cell receptor beta chain was identified in a study of blood T cell repertoires in COVID-19 (dated by TCRdb to 2018 to 2020). In the study overall: Samples covering the acute and convalescent phases of COVID-19 were provided by collaborators in the United States, Italy and Spain. The material from the prospective study consisted of cDNA or gDNA derived from T cells, B-cell-depleted T cells, or PBMCs. Deeply sampled blood TCRbeta repertoires from subjects exposed to, actively infected with, or recovered from COVID-19 were included in the dataset. The repertoires were made available in a free public database intended to serve as a resource for research on the immune response to SARS-CoV-2. The samples were drawn from the first 160 participants of the ongoing ImmuneRACE study and from over 950 subjects provided by 6 global collaborators. The sample metadata nearly always contained a de-identified subject ID, COVID-19 status, age in years and sex. Where available, HLA class I and class II types were obtained from metadata supplied by the sample provider rather than from assay-based typing.

To note about this clone: Its antigen is currently not known. The input lacks base qualities; no much larger clone sits a single base away.

The immunoSEQ Assay, a bias-controlled multiplex PCR, was used to amplify TCRbeta CDR3 regions from genomic DNA. The source study handled its data this way. The number of nucleated cells in each sample was estimated by amplification of reference gene primers within the assay. To quantify the absolute abundance of each unique TCRbeta CDR3 rearrangement, sequence reads were collapsed and filtered. Productive Simpson clonality was computed per sample as the square root of Simpson's diversity index over productive rearrangements. TCRdb took this table from immuneACCESS and kept in-frame rearrangements with V and J called. Such tables lack part of the clones; where checked against another copy, unresolved V genes explain under half of the gap, and the rest is unexplained. The V and J calls and clone size were taken over from that table, and D and trimming were inferred from the DNA. The sample includes approximately 200,000 clones, with about four fifths observed a single time. The ten largest clones represent more than 9% of the sample.

V and J are truncated by 4 bases and 2 bases respectively, leaving an intervening sequence of 20 bases. The CDR3 starts with the cysteine, ends with the phenylalanine, and has 17 residues. Only the CDR3 portion is preserved as DNA: 51 bases, with reading frame beginning at the first base. Based on the germline V gene (reference sequence), the CDR1 and CDR2 sequences are LNHDA and SQIVND. Paper-wide results and their limitations: The amount of clinical and demographic metadata varied by source and participant and was provided uncurated.

The collaborating institutions used their own protocols to collect whole blood in K2EDTA tubes. Collaborator samples were shipped for TCRbeta analysis as frozen whole blood, isolated PBMCs, or DNA extracted from either sample type. This TCR came from an elderly woman with acute or convalescent COVID-19. The chain uses TRBV19 and TRBJ1-2; matching of 6 bases hints at TRBD1 as the D gene. Sequencing input: peripheral blood. Here the CDR3 is given as CASSTFPRDTINYGYTF. The DNA reads as follows: TGTGCCAGTAGTACCTTTCCCCGGGACACGATAAACTATGGCTACACCTTC.